This T cell receptor (beta chain) was obtained from a study of T cell responses to AZD1222 COVID-19 vaccine. Study-level results: Repertoire collection took place solely once the T cell response had peaked. A mostly white British donor set with more females was recruited, and clonal diversity was possibly underestimated.

The CDR3 is 13 amino acids. The V gene's germline CDR1 is MNHEY and CDR2 SVGAGI. The J segment lost 12 bases and the V segment lost 6 bases, leaving 8 bases of the junction unmatched. The data were produced by immunoSEQ multiplex PCR, yet TCRdb's version contains in-frame clones alone and is incomplete. The sample records over 110,000 clones, roughly 90% being singletons. A note on this clone: Its cognate antigen is unknown.

The rearrangement uses TRBV6-5 and TRBJ1-6; 7 bases are a match to TRBD1. The receptor was derived from an adult who received the AZD1222 COVID-19 vaccine. The sequencing used peripheral blood, collected 28 days after the second AZD1222 dose. Here the CDR3 reads CASSPDRSGPLHF. The DNA of the CDR3 is TGTGCCAGCAGCCCGGACAGGTCAGGACCCCTCCACTTT.